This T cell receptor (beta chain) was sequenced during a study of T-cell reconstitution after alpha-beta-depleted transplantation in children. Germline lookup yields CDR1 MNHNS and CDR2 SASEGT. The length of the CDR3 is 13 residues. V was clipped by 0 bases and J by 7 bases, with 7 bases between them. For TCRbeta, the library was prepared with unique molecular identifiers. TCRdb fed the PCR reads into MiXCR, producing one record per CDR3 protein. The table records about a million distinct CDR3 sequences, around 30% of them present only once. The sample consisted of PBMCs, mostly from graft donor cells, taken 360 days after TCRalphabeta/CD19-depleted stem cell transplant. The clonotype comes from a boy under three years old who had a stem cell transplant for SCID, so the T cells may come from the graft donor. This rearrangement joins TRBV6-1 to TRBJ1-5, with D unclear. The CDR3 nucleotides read TGTGCCAGCAGTGAAGCGCCTGAGCAGCCCCAGCATTTT. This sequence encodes CASSEAPEQPQHF.